This TCR beta chain was observed in a study of T cells in Graves' hyperthyroidism and ophthalmopathy. Points from the study as a whole: Among thyroid clonotypes expanded above 0.001, most also appeared in blood.

V lost 5 bases and J 0 bases, leaving 14 bases between the germline ends. The germline CDR1 and CDR2 sequences are LNHDA and SQIVND (reference sequence). CDR3 length: 15 amino acids. From RNA transcripts, TCR beta CDR3 regions were amplified. The primer set for the first-round RT-PCR of the TCR CDR3 was HTBI. MiXCR, applied by TCRdb to the multiplex PCR reads, yields one record per CDR3 protein. The table shows about 840,000 distinct CDR3 sequences, with over 35% occurring only once. Worth noting for this clonotype: Its antigen is not identified.

This chain links TRBV19 with TRBJ2-7, with D perhaps matching TRBD1 (6 bases). The origin of this receptor is a man between 18 and 35 years old with Graves' hyperthyroidism. The specimen sequenced was blood. CDR3 sequence: CASSSSGQSSYEQYF. The CDR3 DNA follows: TGTGCCAGTAGTTCGTCTGGACAGAGCTCCTACGAGCAGTACTTC.